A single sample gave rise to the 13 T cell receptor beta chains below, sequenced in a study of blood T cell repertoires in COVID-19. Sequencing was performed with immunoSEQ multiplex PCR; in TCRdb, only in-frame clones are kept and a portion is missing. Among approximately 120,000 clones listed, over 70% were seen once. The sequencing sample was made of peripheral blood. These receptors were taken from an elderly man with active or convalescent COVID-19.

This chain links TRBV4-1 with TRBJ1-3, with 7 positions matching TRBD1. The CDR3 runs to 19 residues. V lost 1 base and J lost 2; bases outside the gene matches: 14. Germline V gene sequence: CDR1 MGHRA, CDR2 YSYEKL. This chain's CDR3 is CASSQGSTWDSWTGNTIYF. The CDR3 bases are TGCGCCAGCAGCCAAGGCTCCACCTGGGACAGCTGGACTGGAAACACCATATATTTT.

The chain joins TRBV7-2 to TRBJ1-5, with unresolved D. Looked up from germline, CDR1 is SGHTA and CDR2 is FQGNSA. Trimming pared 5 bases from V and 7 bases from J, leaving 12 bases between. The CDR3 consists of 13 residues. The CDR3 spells CASSPNPVQPQHF. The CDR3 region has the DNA TGTGCCAGCAGCCCTAACCCGGTGCAGCCCCAGCATTTT.

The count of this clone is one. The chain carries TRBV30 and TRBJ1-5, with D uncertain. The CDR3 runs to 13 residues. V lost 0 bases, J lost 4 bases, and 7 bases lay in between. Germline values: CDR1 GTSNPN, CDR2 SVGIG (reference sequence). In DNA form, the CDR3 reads TGTGCCTGGAGTGTTGCGGGGAATCAGCCCCAGCATTTT. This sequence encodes CAWSVAGNQPQHF.

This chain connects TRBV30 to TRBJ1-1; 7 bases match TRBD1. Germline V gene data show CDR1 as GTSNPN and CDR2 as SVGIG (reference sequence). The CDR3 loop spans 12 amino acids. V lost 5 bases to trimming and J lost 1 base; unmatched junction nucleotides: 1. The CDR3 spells CAWGTANTEAFF. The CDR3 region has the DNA TGTGCCTGGGGGACAGCGAACACTGAAGCTTTCTTT.

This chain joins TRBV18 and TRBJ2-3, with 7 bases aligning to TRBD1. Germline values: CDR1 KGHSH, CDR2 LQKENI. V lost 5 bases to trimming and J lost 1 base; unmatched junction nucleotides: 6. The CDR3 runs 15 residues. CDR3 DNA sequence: TGTGCCAGCTCATACGGGACAGACCGCACAGATACGCAGTATTTT. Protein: CASSYGTDRTDTQYF.

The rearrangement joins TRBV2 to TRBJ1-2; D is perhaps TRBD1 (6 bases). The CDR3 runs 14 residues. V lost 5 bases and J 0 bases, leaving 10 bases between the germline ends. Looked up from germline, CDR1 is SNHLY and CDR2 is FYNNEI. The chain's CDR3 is CASSPGQPNYGYTF. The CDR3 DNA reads TGTGCCAGCAGTCCTGGACAGCCTAACTATGGCTACACCTTC. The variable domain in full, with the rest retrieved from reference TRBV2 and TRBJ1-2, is EPEVTQTPSHQVTQMGQEVILRCVPISNHLYFYWYRQILGQKVEFLVSFYNNEISEKSEIFDDQFSVERPDGSNFTLKIRSTKLEDSAMYFCASSPGQPNYGYTFGSGTRLTVV.

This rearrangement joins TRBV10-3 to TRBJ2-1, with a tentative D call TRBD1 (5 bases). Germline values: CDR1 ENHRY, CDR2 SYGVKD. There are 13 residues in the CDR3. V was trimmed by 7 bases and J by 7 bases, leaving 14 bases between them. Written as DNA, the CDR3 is TGTGCCATCACCTCCCCAGGGAAGAATGAGCAGTTCTTC. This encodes CAITSPGKNEQFF.

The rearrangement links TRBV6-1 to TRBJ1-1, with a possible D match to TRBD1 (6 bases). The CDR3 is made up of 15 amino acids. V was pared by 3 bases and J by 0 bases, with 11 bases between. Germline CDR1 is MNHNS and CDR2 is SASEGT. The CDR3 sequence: CASSEGHFMNTEAFF. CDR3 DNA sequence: TGTGCCAGCAGTGAGGGACACTTCATGAACACTGAAGCTTTCTTT.

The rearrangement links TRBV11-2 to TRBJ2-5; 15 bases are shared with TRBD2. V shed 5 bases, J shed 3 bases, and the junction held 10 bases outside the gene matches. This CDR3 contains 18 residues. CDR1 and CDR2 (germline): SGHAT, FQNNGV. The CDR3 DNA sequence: TGTGCCAGCAGCACATGGACTAGCGGGGGGGAAAAGAAAGAGACCCAGTACTTC. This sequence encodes CASSTWTSGGEKKETQYF.

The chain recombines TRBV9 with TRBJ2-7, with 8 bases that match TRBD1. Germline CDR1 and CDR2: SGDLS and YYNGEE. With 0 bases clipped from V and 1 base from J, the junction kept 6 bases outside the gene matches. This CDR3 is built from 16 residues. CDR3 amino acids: CASSVGGRGPSYEQYF. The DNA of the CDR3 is TGTGCCAGCAGCGTAGGGGGCAGGGGGCCTTCCTACGAGCAGTACTTC.

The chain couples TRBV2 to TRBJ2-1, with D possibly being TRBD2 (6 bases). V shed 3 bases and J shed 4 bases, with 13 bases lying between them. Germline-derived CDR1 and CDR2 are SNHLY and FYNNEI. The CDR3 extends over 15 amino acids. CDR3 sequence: CASSESGETYNEQFF. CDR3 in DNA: TGTGCCAGCAGTGAGTCGGGGGAAACATACAATGAGCAGTTCTTC.

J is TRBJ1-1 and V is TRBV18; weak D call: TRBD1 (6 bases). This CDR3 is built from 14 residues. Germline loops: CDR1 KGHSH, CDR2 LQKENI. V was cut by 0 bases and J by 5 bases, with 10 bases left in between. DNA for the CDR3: TGTGCCAGCTCACCACCTGGGGGCTCGACTGAAGCTTTCTTT. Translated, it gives CASSPPGGSTEAFF.

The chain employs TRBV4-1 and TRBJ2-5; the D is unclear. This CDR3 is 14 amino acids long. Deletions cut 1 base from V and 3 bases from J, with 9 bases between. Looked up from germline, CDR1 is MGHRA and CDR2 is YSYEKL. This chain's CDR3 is CASSQAPQEETQYF. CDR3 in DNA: TGCGCCAGCAGCCAAGCTCCTCAGGAAGAGACCCAGTACTTC.